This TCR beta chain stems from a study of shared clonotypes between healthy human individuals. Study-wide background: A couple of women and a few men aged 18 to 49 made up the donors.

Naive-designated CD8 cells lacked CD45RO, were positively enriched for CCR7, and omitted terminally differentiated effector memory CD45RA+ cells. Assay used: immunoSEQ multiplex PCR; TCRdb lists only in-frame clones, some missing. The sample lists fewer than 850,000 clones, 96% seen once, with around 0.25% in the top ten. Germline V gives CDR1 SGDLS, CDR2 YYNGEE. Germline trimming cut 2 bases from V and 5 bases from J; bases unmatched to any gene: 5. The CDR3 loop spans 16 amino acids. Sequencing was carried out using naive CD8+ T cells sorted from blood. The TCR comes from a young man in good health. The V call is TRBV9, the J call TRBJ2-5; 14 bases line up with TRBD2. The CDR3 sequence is CASSVGLAGEAETQYF. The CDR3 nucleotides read TGTGCCAGCAGCGTGGGACTAGCGGGAGAGGCGGAGACCCAGTACTTC.